This TCR beta chain is drawn from a study of control samples from healthy donors and cancer patients. Profiling relied on immunoSEQ multiplex PCR, and the TCRdb table lists in-frame clones only, not all of them. This repertoire shows around 58,000 clones, approximately 86% found once; its top ten account for less than 4%. Germline V gene sequence: CDR1 MNHGY, CDR2 SVAAGI. The V and J ends lost 2 bases and 2 bases, in that order; junction bases with no gene match: 17. The CDR3 spans 19 residues. The rearrangement uses TRBV6-9 and TRBJ2-7, with 8 bases identical to TRBD2. The source of this sequence is a man between 50 and 59 years old in good health. The sequenced sample was blood. The chain's CDR3 is CASSYIGKSSGTRAYEQYF. The CDR3 coding sequence is TGTGCCAGCAGTTATATCGGGAAGTCCTCCGGGACTAGAGCCTACGAGCAGTACTTC.